This T cell receptor beta chain was found in a study of a mutant IDH1 vaccine in newly diagnosed glioma. At the level of the study: Beginning 4-6 weeks after radiotherapy alone, or with temozolomide cycles, vaccination took place. There were about 60% males and around 38% females among treated patients, whose mean age was approximately 41 years. The V12 visit happened in week 35, and the V13 visit happened in week 47.

As for time point: week 47, end of study. The study gave 300 ug of mutant IDH1 20-mer peptide per vaccine dose, with topical imiquimod. Eight vaccine doses were administered to patients at weeks 1, 3, 5, 7, 11, 15, 19 and 23. Notes on this clone: The antigen remains unidentified.

The CDR3 sequence is 14 residues long. CDR1 MNHEY and CDR2 SMNVEV come from the germline V gene (reference sequence). V lost 6 bases, J lost 0 bases, and 12 bases lay in between. Clones were read by immunoSEQ multiplex PCR, and TCRdb kept only the in-frame ones, dropping some. The sample carries about 60,000 clones, around four fifths recorded once. V gene TRBV27 combines with J gene TRBJ2-7, with D perhaps assigned TRBD1 or TRBD2 (5 bases each). The sequences come from PBMCs, collected from a glioma patient whose treatment included an IDH1 peptide vaccine. This receptor was obtained from a woman aged 45 to 65 with glioma. CDR3 amino acids: CASSPPGRSYEQYF. The CDR3 nucleotides read TGTGCCAGCAGCCCGCCGGGGCGCTCCTACGAGCAGTACTTC.